The rows below give T cell receptor beta chains drawn from one sample of a study of T cell responses to AZD1222 COVID-19 vaccine. The assay was immunoSEQ multiplex PCR, and TCRdb's table has in-frame clones only and misses some. This sample yields 65,000 to 75,000 clones, of which 84% are seen a single time; 20% to 25% belongs to the top ten. The sequencing used peripheral blood, collected on day 0 of AZD1222 vaccination. These receptor sequences come from an adult in good health. Each CDR3 is given with its conserved first and last residue. The D gene is left open where the match is weak. Only some rows state a clone size, as once, few, many or a class for expanded clones.

V	D	size	J	DNA	CDR3
TRBV3-1/TRBV3-2	NA	NA	TRBJ2-1	TGTGCCAGCAGCCTCGCCCTAGCCAATGAGCAGTTCTTC	CASSLALANEQFF
TRBV3-1/TRBV3-2	TRBD1	NA	TRBJ1-1	TGTGCCAGCAGCCAGTGGGGACAGGGTCGATTCTTT	CASSQWGQGRFF
TRBV5-6	NA	NA	TRBJ1-1	TGTGCCAGCAGCGGGGGTTACAACCTGAACACTGAAGCTTTCTTT	CASSGGYNLNTEAFF
TRBV11-1	NA	NA	TRBJ1-2	TGTGCCAGCAGCTCGGGACCTTCCTTGAGGGGCTACACCTTC	CASSSGPSLRGYTF
TRBV19	NA	NA	TRBJ2-7	TGTGCCAGTAGTATTAGTCATGCGGCCGAGCAGTACTTC	CASSISHAAEQYF
TRBV14	NA	NA	TRBJ2-7	TGTGCCAGCAGCCAAGTCGGGCCTTCCTACGAGCAGTACTTC	CASSQVGPSYEQYF
TRBV11-2	NA	NA	TRBJ1-2	TGTGCCAGCAGCCCCGGGGGGGCCTATGGCTACACCTTC	CASSPGGAYGYTF
TRBV2	NA	NA	TRBJ1-3	TGTGCCAGCAGTGACAACTTCAGGGTAGGCACCATATATTTT	CASSDNFRVGTIYF
TRBV15	NA	NA	TRBJ1-1	TGTGCCACCAGCAGAGATCTACGGGAGACGAACACTGAAGCTTTCTTT	CATSRDLRETNTEAFF
TRBV6-2/TRBV6-3	NA	once	TRBJ1-1	TGTGCCAGCAGTTCCCTCTTGGGACCTGAAGCTTTCTTT	CASSSLLGPEAFF
TRBV5-1	NA	NA	TRBJ2-5	TGCGCCAGCAGCTTGACCCACCGAGAGACCCAGTACTTC	CASSLTHRETQYF
TRBV29-1	NA	NA	TRBJ2-6	TGCAGCGTTGGTGGCGGAGTAAGCTCTGGGGCCAACGTCCTGACTTTC	CSVGGGVSSGANVLTF
TRBV27	NA	NA	TRBJ2-5	TGTGCCAGCAGTTTTCGTGGGTACCAAGAGACCCAGTACTTC	CASSFRGYQETQYF
TRBV11-3	NA	NA	TRBJ2-1	TGTGCCAGCAGCTTACGGGGGTGGGATGAGCAGTTCTTC	CASSLRGWDEQFF
TRBV7-9	NA	NA	TRBJ1-6	TGTGCCAGCAGCACAGGGAATTCACCCCTCCACTTT	CASSTGNSPLHF
TRBV7-8	TRBD2	NA	TRBJ2-3	TGTGCCAGCAGCCGCAACCTAGCGGGGGCAGATACGCAGTATTTT	CASSRNLAGADTQYF
TRBV6-2/TRBV6-3	NA	NA	TRBJ2-7	TGTGCCAGCAGTTACTCATCGGCTAGCTCCTACGAGCAGTACTTC	CASSYSSASSYEQYF
TRBV27	NA	NA	TRBJ1-5	TGTGCCAGCAGTTTATGGGGAGAAACCAATCAGCCCCAGCATTTT	CASSLWGETNQPQHF
TRBV18	NA	NA	TRBJ1-2	TGTGCCAGCTCACCGAGGGACACCTATGGCTACACCTTC	CASSPRDTYGYTF
TRBV28	NA	NA	TRBJ1-5	TGTGCCGCGCATGGATGGGGGAATCAGCCCCAGCATTTT	CAAHGWGNQPQHF
TRBV30	TRBD1	once	TRBJ2-1	TGTGCCTGGAGCAGACAGGGGGTTCAGTTCTTC	CAWSRQGVQFF
TRBV7-9	TRBD1	few	TRBJ1-2	TGTGCCAGCAGCACCGGGACAGTGTCATATGGCTACACCTTC	CASSTGTVSYGYTF
TRBV27	TRBD2	NA	TRBJ2-1	TGTGCCAGCAGTCTGGGACTAGCGGGAGCGATTGAGCAGTTCTTC	CASSLGLAGAIEQFF
TRBV4-3	TRBD1	NA	TRBJ1-4	TGCGCCAGCAGCCAAGGGACAGGGGGCAGGGAAAAACTGTTTTTT	CASSQGTGGREKLFF